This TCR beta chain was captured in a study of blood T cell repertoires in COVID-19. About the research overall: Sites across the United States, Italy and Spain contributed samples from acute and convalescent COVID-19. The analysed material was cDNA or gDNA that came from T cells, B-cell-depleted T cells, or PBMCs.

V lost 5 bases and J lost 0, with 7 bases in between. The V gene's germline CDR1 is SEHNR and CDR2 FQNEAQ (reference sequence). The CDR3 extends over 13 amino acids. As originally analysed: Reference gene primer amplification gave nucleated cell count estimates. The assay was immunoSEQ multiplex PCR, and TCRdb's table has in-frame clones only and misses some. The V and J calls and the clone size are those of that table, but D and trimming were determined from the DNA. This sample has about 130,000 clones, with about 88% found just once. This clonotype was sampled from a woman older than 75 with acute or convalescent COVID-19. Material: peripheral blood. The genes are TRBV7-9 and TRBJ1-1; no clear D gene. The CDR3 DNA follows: TGTGCCAGCAGCCCCGCTATGAACACTGAAGCTTTCTTT. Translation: CASSPAMNTEAFF.